What follows are 32 T cell receptor beta chains derived from one specimen sequenced in a study of shared clonotypes between healthy human individuals. Profiled with immunoSEQ multiplex PCR; TCRdb holds only in-frame clones, not every one. The data show about 380,000 clones, with 96% seen just once and approximately 0.3% held by the top ten. The source material was memory CD8+ T cells sorted from blood. The subset was: CD45RO+ cells pooled with CCR7-negative TemRA cells. These receptors were taken from a man under 40 in good health.

The rearrangement links TRBV19 to TRBJ2-3, with TRBD2 matching over 8 bases. V was clipped by 6 bases and J by 0 bases; unmatched bases: 8. CDR1 LNHDA and CDR2 SQIVND come from the germline V gene (reference sequence). The CDR3 is 16 amino acids. The CDR3 DNA reads TGTGCCAGTAGCAGGTCACTAGCGGCCAGCACAGATACGCAGTATTTT. The encoded protein is CASSRSLAASTDTQYF.

This chain uses TRBV29-1 with TRBJ2-7; TRBD1 matches 9 bases. This CDR3 contains 14 residues. Losses at the gene ends were 4 bases for V and 2 bases for J; bases not matched to a gene: 6. Germline CDR1 is SQVTM and CDR2 is ANQGSEA. As DNA, the CDR3 is TGCAGCGTTGGCCAAGGGACAGGGCCCTACGAGCAGTACTTC. Protein sequence: CSVGQGTGPYEQYF.

The V and J genes are TRBV28 and TRBJ2-3; D remains ambiguous. Trimming removed 5 bases from V and 6 bases from J, with 9 bases in between. This CDR3 is built from 12 residues. Germline V lookup: CDR1 MDHEN, CDR2 SYDVKM. DNA for the CDR3: TGTGCCAGCAGTGCGGACGGGGATACGCAGTATTTT. Translated, it gives CASSADGDTQYF.

This clone was observed a single time. The chain links TRBV28 to TRBJ2-5; 12 nucleotides line up with TRBD2. J gave up 5 bases and V 1 base, and 8 bases lay outside the gene matches. Germline loops: CDR1 MDHEN, CDR2 SYDVKM. The CDR3 has 17 amino acids. Here the CDR3 reads CASSLFPSGRAGETQYF. The CDR3 bases are TGTGCCAGCAGTTTATTTCCTAGCGGGAGGGCAGGGGAGACCCAGTACTTC.

Points on this clone: This specimen includes other DNA sequences encoding the same CDR3. The chain recombines TRBV5-1 with TRBJ2-1; the D is unclear. The V end was cut by 4 bases, the J end by 1 base, with 3 bases between. Germline V CDR1 and CDR2: SGHRS, YFSETQ. This CDR3 is 12 amino acids long. CDR3 DNA sequence: TGCGCCAGCAGCCTATCCTACAATGAGCAGTTCTTC. It codes for CASSLSYNEQFF.

The chain links TRBV25-1 to TRBJ1-2; TRBD1 agrees at 7 bases. V gave up 4 bases and J gave up 2 bases; unmatched junction bases: 13. CDR3 length: 17 residues. The germline CDR1 and CDR2 sequences are MGHDK and SYGVNS. The CDR3 region has the DNA TGTGCCAGCAGTGCGCCCCCCCGGGACAGCCCGAACTATGGCTACACCTTC. Translating gives CASSAPPRDSPNYGYTF.

This sequence joins TRBV5-5 and TRBJ2-7; a possible D gene is TRBD2 (6 bases). Trimming removed 4 bases at V and 2 bases at J, with 19 bases between. The germline gives CDR1 SGHKS, CDR2 YYEKEE (reference sequence). The CDR3 is 16 amino acids. CDR3 DNA: TGTGCCAGCAGCCCCGCGGCGGGATCCAGCCCCTACGAGCAGTACTTC. It codes for CASSPAAGSSPYEQYF.

This chain links TRBV6-6 with TRBJ1-2; tentatively, D is TRBD1 (6 bases). Germline V gene data show CDR1 as MNHNY and CDR2 as SVGAGI (reference sequence). This CDR3 contains 14 residues. Trimming removed 7 bases from V and 0 bases from J, with 12 bases in between. The CDR3 DNA reads as TGTGCCAGCAACCCAACAGGGACTAACTATGGCTACACCTTC. Residues: CASNPTGTNYGYTF.

A single count supports this clone. The J gene is TRBJ2-1, the V gene TRBV9; D uncertain. Germline V gives CDR1 SGDLS, CDR2 YYNGEE. This CDR3 region has 18 residues. V lost 5 bases, J lost 2 bases, and 23 bases lay in between. DNA of the CDR3: TGTGCCAGCAGGGTACTCCCCACGGGCTCCCGCGCCTACAATGAGCAGTTCTTC. Amino acids: CASRVLPTGSRAYNEQFF.

The rearrangement uses TRBV10-1 and TRBJ2-3, with 12 bases aligning to TRBD2. Germline V CDR1 and CDR2: WNHNN, SYGVQD (reference sequence). The CDR3 has 14 residues. V shed 10 bases, J shed 4 bases, and the junction held 6 bases outside the gene matches. This CDR3 reads CANRLAGDPDTQYF. The CDR3 DNA follows: TGCGCCAATCGACTAGCGGGAGATCCAGATACGCAGTATTTT.

J is TRBJ2-7 and V is TRBV7-2; TRBD1 matches 8 bases. V shed 2 bases and J 2 bases; nucleotides not matched to a gene: 5. The germline V gene encodes CDR1 SGHTA and CDR2 FQGNSA. The CDR3 totals 15 residues. The CDR3 sequence is CASSLRGTGPYEQYF. The CDR3 bases are TGTGCCAGCAGCTTACGTGGGACAGGACCCTACGAGCAGTACTTC.

The rearrangement links TRBV5-6 to TRBJ1-5; D gene unclear. The CDR3 runs to 14 residues. Trimming removed 2 bases from V and 4 bases from J, with 10 bases in between. The germline V gene has CDR1 SGHDT and CDR2 YYEEEE. The CDR3 loop reads CASSFRGGNQPQHF. The CDR3 DNA sequence: TGTGCCAGCAGCTTTCGTGGAGGGAATCAGCCCCAGCATTTT.

The gene calls are TRBV18 and TRBJ1-5; D may be TRBD1 (5 bases). The ends were cut back, 6 bases at V and 13 bases at J, with 19 bases in the middle. Germline lookup yields CDR1 KGHSH and CDR2 LQKENI. The CDR3 sequence is 13 residues long. The CDR3 bases are TGTGCCAGCTCCGGGCCCCTAACAGGATTTCAGCATTTT. Protein sequence: CASSGPLTGFQHF. Full variable domain (remainder filled in from reference TRBV18 and TRBJ1-5): NAGVMQNPRHLVRRRGQEARLRCSPMKGHSHVYWYRQLPEEGLKFMVYLQKENIIDESGMPKERFSAEFPKEGPSILRIQQVVRGDSAAYFCASSGPLTGFQHFGDGTRLSIL.

This sequence joins TRBV4-1 and TRBJ1-3, with 11 bases that match TRBD1. J was trimmed by 4 bases and V by 3 bases; bases with no gene match: 5. This CDR3 has 16 residues. Germline CDR1 and CDR2: MGHRA and YSYEKL. CDR3 bases: TGCGCCAGCAGCCACGGACAGGGGGCGCGAGGAAACACCATATATTTT. Its translation is CASSHGQGARGNTIYF.

The chain combines TRBV27 with TRBJ2-7; 7 bases line up with TRBD1. In germline, CDR1 is MNHEY, CDR2 SMNVEV (reference sequence). The CDR3 has 14 amino acids. V lost 5 bases, J lost 3 bases, and 7 bases stayed unmatched. CDR3 DNA: TGTGCCAGCAGTCTCGAAGGGACAGTCTACGAGCAGTACTTC. It codes for CASSLEGTVYEQYF.

The chain couples TRBV5-1 to TRBJ1-1, with D maybe TRBD1 (6 bases). Trimming pared 4 bases from V and 1 base from J, leaving 8 bases between. The CDR3 sequence is 13 residues long. CDR1 and CDR2 (germline): SGHRS, YFSETQ. CDR3 sequence: CASSTGKNTEAFF. The CDR3 region has the DNA TGCGCCAGCAGCACAGGGAAGAACACTGAAGCTTTCTTT.

V is TRBV4-2 and J is TRBJ2-5, with 7 bases aligning to TRBD2. V shed 2 bases, J shed 4 bases, and the junction held 16 bases outside the gene matches. Per the germline V gene, CDR1 is LGHNA and CDR2 is YNFKEQ. The CDR3 loop spans 18 amino acids. Written as DNA, the CDR3 is TGTGCCAGCAGCCAAACGAGGGGAGCGGGAACTGGGGGAGAGACCCAGTACTTC. Its translation: CASSQTRGAGTGGETQYF.

The CDR3 sequence: CASSPPGLTNNEQFF. CDR3 coding DNA: TGCGCCAGCAGCCCTCCGGGACTAACCAACAATGAGCAGTTCTTC. V usage is TRBV5-1 and J usage is TRBJ2-1; 7 nucleotides line up with TRBD2. This CDR3 contains 15 residues. V gave up 4 bases and J gave up 5 bases; unmatched junction bases: 9. Germline lookup yields CDR1 SGHRS and CDR2 YFSETQ. The variable domain in full, with the rest retrieved from reference TRBV5-1 and TRBJ2-1, is KAGVTQTPRYLIKTRGQQVTLSCSPISGHRSVSWYQQTPGQGLQFLFEYFSETQRNKGNFPGRFSGRQFSNSRSEMNVSTLELGDSALYLCASSPPGLTNNEQFFGPGTRLTVL.

The chain has TRBV20-1 and TRBJ2-5; 9 positions agree with TRBD1. The germline V gene encodes CDR1 DFQATT and CDR2 SNEGSKA (reference sequence). The length of the CDR3 is 11 residues. J was trimmed by 5 bases and V by 6 bases; bases with no gene match: 1. The CDR3 region has the DNA TGCAGTGCCGGGACAGGGGAGACCCAGTACTTC. It is translated as CSAGTGETQYF.

The chain recombines TRBV25-1 with TRBJ1-4, with 8 bases matching TRBD1. Unmatched junction bases numbered 3, after V lost 4 bases and J lost 2 bases. Germline CDR1 is MGHDK and CDR2 is SYGVNS. The CDR3 covers 15 residues. The CDR3 sequence is CASSARDRTNEKLFF. The CDR3 bases are TGTGCCAGCAGTGCACGGGACAGGACTAATGAAAAACTGTTTTTT.

The V and J genes are TRBV19 and TRBJ1-4, with 7 bases identical to TRBD1. The germline V gene has CDR1 LNHDA and CDR2 SQIVND (reference sequence). The CDR3 totals 14 residues. The trim removed 6 bases at V and 5 bases at J, leaving 6 bases unmatched. The DNA for the CDR3 is TGTGCCAGTAGCCTCGGACAGGTGAATGAAAAACTGTTTTTT. As protein: CASSLGQVNEKLFF.

This sequence joins TRBV18 and TRBJ2-5; either TRBD1 or TRBD2 may fit D (5 bases each). CDR1 and CDR2 (germline): KGHSH, LQKENI. The V end lost 6 bases, the J end lost 3 bases, and 11 bases lay between the germline ends. The CDR3 has 13 amino acids. The CDR3 DNA is TGTGCCAGCTCCCCCGGGACGGAAGAGACCCAGTACTTC. Protein product: CASSPGTEETQYF.

Notes on this clone: The sample carries other DNA sequences with the same CDR3. The rearrangement links TRBV5-1 to TRBJ2-2; D gene ambiguous. The CDR3 contains 13 residues. Germline CDR1 SGHRS, CDR2 YFSETQ. With 0 bases removed from V and 4 bases from J, the gap between germline ends came to 4 bases. The CDR3 DNA follows: TGCGCCAGCAGCTTGGGTGGCACCGGGGAGCTGTTTTTT. Encoded protein: CASSLGGTGELFF.

V and J are TRBV15 and TRBJ2-7; D gene ambiguous. CDR1 is LNHNV, CDR2 YYDKDF, per germline (reference sequence). The CDR3 length is 11 residues. With 1 base removed from V and 6 bases from J, the gap between germline ends came to 4 bases. For the CDR3, the DNA is TGTGCCACCAGCAGAGCGGGCGAGCAGTACTTC. Translating it yields CATSRAGEQYF.

Notes on this clone: Other DNA sequences from this sample encode an identical CDR3 as well. J is TRBJ2-7 and V is TRBV7-9; weak D call: TRBD2 (5 bases). The ends were cut back, 0 bases at V and 5 bases at J, with 5 bases in the middle. This CDR3 spans 12 amino acids. Germline-derived CDR1 and CDR2 are SEHNR and FQNEAQ (reference sequence). This CDR3 reads CASSLAGDEQYF. As DNA, the CDR3 is TGTGCCAGCAGCTTAGCGGGAGACGAGCAGTACTTC. Using reference TRBV7-9 and TRBJ2-7 for the parts outside the CDR3, the full variable domain is DTGVSQNPRHKITKRGQNVTFRCDPISEHNRLYWYRQTLGQGPEFLTYFQNEAQLEKSRLLSDRFSAERPKGSFSTLEIQRTEQGDSAMYLCASSLAGDEQYFGPGTRLTVT.

This clone is a singleton in its sample. This sequence joins TRBV19 and TRBJ2-7, with 10 nucleotides matching TRBD1. The CDR3 is 14 amino acids. Trimming at V came to 3 bases and at J to 2 bases, leaving 1 base not matched to a gene. Germline V gene sequence: CDR1 LNHDA, CDR2 SQIVND (reference sequence). The CDR3 loop is CASSIGTGAYEQYF. In nucleotides, the CDR3 is TGTGCCAGTAGTATCGGGACAGGGGCCTACGAGCAGTACTTC. The full variable domain, its missing parts supplied by reference TRBV19 and TRBJ2-7, is DGGITQSPKYLFRKEGQNVTLSCEQNLNHDAMYWYRQDPGQGLRLIYYSQIVNDFQKGDIAEGYSVSREKKESFPLTVTSAQKNPTAFYLCASSIGTGAYEQYFGPGTRLTVT.

The chain is built from TRBV10-3 and TRBJ2-5; 8 bases agree with TRBD1. The length of the CDR3 is 13 residues. CDR1 is ENHRY and CDR2 is SYGVKD in the germline V gene. Trimming at V came to 5 bases and at J to 4 bases, leaving 3 bases not matched to a gene. The CDR3 DNA reads as TGTGCCATCAGTCCAGGGGGCTCAGAGACCCAGTACTTC. Its translation: CAISPGGSETQYF.

V usage is TRBV2 and J usage is TRBJ2-5; D may match TRBD1 or TRBD2 (5 bases each). V lost 5 bases and J lost 8, with 15 bases in between. The CDR3 sequence is 13 residues long. Germline-derived CDR1 and CDR2 are SNHLY and FYNNEI. The CDR3 coding sequence is TGTGCCAGCAGTCGGGACCGCCTGGGCACCCAGTACTTC. Protein sequence: CASSRDRLGTQYF. The whole variable domain, filled in from reference TRBV2 and TRBJ2-5, reads EPEVTQTPSHQVTQMGQEVILRCVPISNHLYFYWYRQILGQKVEFLVSFYNNEISEKSEIFDDQFSVERPDGSNFTLKIRSTKLEDSAMYFCASSRDRLGTQYFGPGTRLLVL.

Concerning this clone: Other DNA sequences of this sample code for an identical CDR3. CDR3 nucleotides: TGTGCCAGCAGCCCCGACAGGGACGAGCAGTACTTC. Translation gives CASSPDRDEQYF. This chain uses TRBV28 with TRBJ2-7; 7 nucleotides line up with TRBD1. This CDR3 is 12 amino acids long. Germline V gene sequence: CDR1 MDHEN, CDR2 SYDVKM. The junction had 4 bases not matched to a gene; V was cut back by 6 bases and J by 5 bases. The full variable domain, in which reference TRBV28 and TRBJ2-7 provide the parts outside the CDR3, is DVKVTQSSRYLVKRTGEKVFLECVQDMDHENMFWYRQDPGLGLRLIYFSYDVKMKEKGDIPEGYSVSREKKERFSLILESASTNQTSMYLCASSPDRDEQYFGPGTRLTVT.

The chain couples TRBV18 to TRBJ2-4, with D possibly matching TRBD2 (5 bases). The germline gives CDR1 KGHSH, CDR2 LQKENI. The CDR3 has 16 amino acids. The V gene lost 0 bases and the J gene lost 7 bases, with 16 bases spanning the gap. Here the CDR3 reads CASSPPSVGGGNIQYF. The CDR3 coding sequence is TGTGCCAGCTCACCACCGAGTGTCGGCGGCGGGAACATTCAGTACTTC.

This chain joins TRBV30 and TRBJ2-7, with TRBD2 identical over 10 bases. The junction had 4 bases not matched to a gene; V was cut back by 0 bases and J by 2 bases. The CDR3 runs to 15 residues. Germline V gene data show CDR1 as GTSNPN and CDR2 as SVGIG (reference sequence). The CDR3 DNA reads as TGTGCCTGGAGTGTTCCCAGCGGGAGGGCCTACGAGCAGTACTTC. Amino acid sequence: CAWSVPSGRAYEQYF. Supplemented by reference TRBV30 and TRBJ2-7, the full variable domain reads SQTIHQWPATLVQPVGSPLSLECTVEGTSNPNLYWYRQAAGRGLQLLFYSVGIGQISSEVPQNLSASRPQDRQFILSSKKLLLSDSGFYLCAWSVPSGRAYEQYFGPGTRLTVT.

The table lists this clone with a count of one. V usage is TRBV28 and J usage is TRBJ1-1; D gene unclear. V was clipped by 6 bases and J by 1 base, with 6 bases between them. This CDR3 is built from 12 residues. Germline V CDR1 and CDR2: MDHEN, SYDVKM. CDR3 amino acids: CASRARNTEAFF. DNA of the CDR3: TGTGCCAGCAGAGCTAGGAACACTGAAGCTTTCTTT. The whole variable domain, remainder taken from reference TRBV28 and TRBJ1-1, is DVKVTQSSRYLVKRTGEKVFLECVQDMDHENMFWYRQDPGLGLRLIYFSYDVKMKEKGDIPEGYSVSREKKERFSLILESASTNQTSMYLCASRARNTEAFFGQGTRLTVV.